Included here is one TCR beta chain sequence, with context. It has no known antigen specificity. Nothing much larger sits one base from this clone, and base qualities are not available. The High Capacity cDNA Reverse Transcription Kit was used to reverse transcribe all of the isolated RNA, meaning that expressed TCRB transcripts were what got sequenced. Deep immunoSEQ sequencing was applied to naive, central memory and regulatory T cell samples, giving an average of around 3.8 million total reads per sample. Sorted cells were lysed in RLT buffer, and RNA was extracted using DNase-treated RNeasy Micro or Mini kits according to cell number. To prevent cross-contamination, each cell subset was processed individually, whereas patient and healthy donor samples were processed jointly. TCRB sequences were amplified from cDNA with the immunoSEQ multiplex PCR, producing 87-bp fragments spanning the CDR3 region. Sequencing of the amplicons was performed on the Illumina HiSeq platform. The paper's processing steps were these. Synthetic template baselines were used to correct PCR bias computationally, reads within Hamming distance 2 were collapsed, and singletons that could not be merged were discarded. Reads were aligned against IMGT so that V, D and J genes, CDR3 length and insertions or deletions at six rearrangement sites could be assigned. Within each subset, clonotype counts were normalized to sorted cell number, after which true diversity and Gini coefficients were computed with the tcR R package. The overlap coefficient, calculated on TCRB nucleotide sequences, was used to measure repertoire sharing. TCRdb carries this immuneACCESS record with in-frame sequences only. Its versions omit some clonotypes, under half of them owing to an unresolved V gene in the studies checked, with the rest unexplained. V and J calls and clone size come straight from that table; D and trimming were deduced from the DNA. The sample yields about 340,000 clones; less than 10% were counted once. The top ten constitute less than 0.5% of the sample.

This specimen comes from a study of beta chain features in type 1 diabetes (dated by TCRdb to 2016 to 2019). With respect to the entire study: No differences in mean age, gender distribution, total cell number or subset yield were found between patients and healthy donors. Whereas all 30 or so donors provided naive and central memory subsets, regulatory and stem cell-like memory subsets were isolated from just 8 patients and roughly 8 healthy donors. Across all samples, some 110,000,000 sorted cells were examined, and cell number per subset correlated strongly with RNA yield. The study compared TCRB repertoires of sorted circulating CD4+ T cell subsets between recently diagnosed type 1 diabetes patients and matched healthy donors.

On the study overall, not on this receptor specifically: Because cDNA was sequenced instead of genomic DNA, activated cells with high expression could be over-represented, although the groups did not differ in activation or CD3 levels. Naive, central memory and regulatory TCRB repertoires appeared to be more alike among patients than among healthy donors. HLA sub-analyses involved small numbers of individuals, so any influence of HLA type on TCRB rearrangement remained unresolved. A moderate but significant shortening of TCRB CDR3 length was observed in type 1 diabetes patients in all four CD4+ subsets. At VDJ recombination sites, patients with type 1 diabetes made fewer insertions and deleted more nucleotides, a pattern implying thymic rearrangement abnormalities. Shorter templates might be favored by PCR, yet because patient and control samples were amplified and corrected together, any such skew would affect both groups equally.

The germline V gene sets CDR1 to SGHTA and CDR2 to FQGNSA. The germline ends are 11 bases apart after V is trimmed by 0 bases and J by 4 bases. The CDR3 runs 15 residues from the cysteine to the phenylalanine. CDR3 DNA only is kept here, 45 bases in frame from base 1. A single peripheral blood draw of approximately 100 mL on average was collected from each donor into heparinised tubes. A BD FACSAria II and a panel including CD45RO, CCR7, CD25, CD127, CD95 and CD27 were used to sort naive, central memory, regulatory and stem cell-like memory CD4+ T cells. All sorted populations exceeded 95% purity. Right away, PBMCs were isolated by Lymphoprep density gradient centrifugation and were stained directly, with no culture step. To minimize batch effects, samples were stained and sorted in pairs, one healthy donor with one patient per experiment.

The source material was central memory CD4+ T cells from blood. The TCR was taken from a woman under 30 in good health. The V and J genes are TRBV7-2 and TRBJ2-3; the D region possibly corresponds to TRBD2 (5 bases align). The nucleotides read TGTGCCAGCAGCTTAGCCGGACTGTGGGCAGATACGCAGTATTTT. Its translation is CASSLAGLWADTQYF.